The clone carrying this TCR beta chain was seen just once. The antigen remains unidentified. Nonspecific anti-CD3/anti-CD28 bead stimulation represents the broad CD4+ T cell repertoire. Sorting selected CD4+ T cells upregulating both CD40 ligand and CD69. This record comes from a study of persistence of HIV-infected CD4 T cells. Study in general: A couple of participants gave one leukapheresis sample; others gave up to about 180 mL blood repeatedly.

General study results and limits: Compared with CD3/CD28-stimulated cells, CMV- and Gag-responding cells showed lower TCRbeta richness. Antigen-responding cells were enriched for degenerate expanded CDR3beta sequences.

Sequencing used immunoSEQ version 4 in survey mode. Template was genomic DNA at 10 ng/uL, with up to roughly 1 ug used per sample. Assay used: immunoSEQ multiplex PCR; TCRdb lists only in-frame clones, some missing. The sample has about 43,000 clones, more than 80% seen once. The specimen was CD4+ T cells sorted from PBMCs after approximately 19-hour stimulation, collected from a patient who received antiretroviral therapy. The origin of this receptor is an adult man with HIV who was CMV-seropositive.

The CDR3: CASSSTRSDEQYF. The CDR3 region has the DNA TGTGCCAGCAGCTCGACTAGAAGCGACGAGCAGTACTTC. The chain links TRBV7-2 to TRBJ2-7; possibly TRBD2 for D (6 bases). V lost 4 bases, J lost 5 bases, and 12 bases lay in between. The CDR3 totals 13 residues. Per germline, CDR1 SGHTA and CDR2 FQGNSA.